The 10 T cell receptor beta chains below all came from one sample that was sequenced in a study of human T cells and chemical hapten exposure. Time point denoted: patch test 3, about 24 weeks after DPC sensitization. Noted treatment: therapeutic diphenylcyclopropenone sensitization with weekly scalp DPC. MiXCR, run by TCRdb on the RACE reads, gives a single entry per CDR3 protein. This sample has 85,000 to 100,000 distinct CDR3 sequences; 25% to 35% occur once, and the top ten carry approximately 10%. The specimen comprised whole blood, sampled in connection with sensitization to the hapten diphenylcyclopropenone (DPC). The receptors derive from a man aged 35 to 55 with alopecia areata. Some clones in this sample may be carry-over from other donors' samples.

This chain links TRBV12-3 or TRBV12-4 with TRBJ2-7; D unclear. With 5 bases removed from V and 4 bases from J, the gap between germline ends came to 12 bases. This CDR3 region has 13 residues. CDR3 sequence: CASSPQWGYEQYF. The CDR3 DNA reads TGTGCCAGCAGTCCCCAATGGGGTTACGAGCAGTACTTC.

The J gene is TRBJ2-1, the V gene TRBV5-1, with D perhaps being TRBD1 or TRBD2 (6 bases each). V gave up 2 bases and J gave up 8 bases, with 20 bases separating them. The CDR3 has 16 residues. Germline loops: CDR1 SGHRS, CDR2 YFSETQ. CDR3 in amino acids: CASSFRGAVGTDEQFF. In DNA, the CDR3 is TGCGCCAGCAGCTTTAGGGGGGCGGTAGGTACAGATGAGCAGTTCTTC. The full variable domain, completed using reference TRBV5-1 and TRBJ2-1, is KAGVTQTPRYLIKTRGQQVTLSCSPISGHRSVSWYQQTPGQGLQFLFEYFSETQRNKGNFPGRFSGRQFSNSRSEMNVSTLELGDSALYLCASSFRGAVGTDEQFFGPGTRLTVL.

This clonotype showed up just a few times. V usage is TRBV27 and J usage is TRBJ2-5, with D possibly TRBD1 on 6 matching bases. Germline V lookup: CDR1 MNHEY, CDR2 SMNVEV (reference sequence). V lost 5 bases and J lost 0, with 13 bases in between. The CDR3 is 15 residues long. As DNA, the CDR3 is TGTGCCAGCAGTAGAACCGGGACATACCAAGAGACCCAGTACTTC. Its translation: CASSRTGTYQETQYF.

The V gene is TRBV2, the J gene TRBJ2-7; no clear D gene. V shed 1 base and J shed 4 bases, with 8 bases lying between them. The germline gives CDR1 SNHLY, CDR2 FYNNEI. This CDR3 contains 13 residues. CDR3 DNA sequence: TGTGCCAGCAGTGAAGGAGTAGTATACGAGCAGTACTTC. Its translation: CASSEGVVYEQYF.

DNA of the CDR3: TGTGCCAGCAGTGAAGGGACAGGGGTCCAATCCAATCAGCCCCAGCATTTT. This translates into CASSEGTGVQSNQPQHF. The chain employs TRBV6-1 and TRBJ1-5; 9 bases are shared with TRBD1. The CDR3 spans 17 residues. The germline V gene encodes CDR1 MNHNS and CDR2 SASEGT. The V gene end was trimmed by 1 base and the J gene end by 3 bases; junction bases not matched to a gene: 7.

V and J are TRBV20-1 and TRBJ2-7, with 7 bases that match TRBD2. The CDR3 is 15 residues long. The junction had 11 bases not matched to a gene; V was cut back by 6 bases and J by 0 bases. Germline V CDR1 and CDR2: DFQATT, SNEGSKA (reference sequence). DNA for the CDR3: TGCAGTGCCAACGACTACAGCGGGAACTCCTACGAGCAGTACTTC. Translation: CSANDYSGNSYEQYF.

The chain carries TRBV12-3 or TRBV12-4 and TRBJ2-7, with 7 bases aligning to TRBD1. Germline trimming cut 1 base from V and 1 base from J; bases unmatched to any gene: 4. This CDR3 has 15 residues. CDR3 sequence reads: CASSLGQGVSYEQYF. CDR3 DNA sequence: TGTGCCAGCAGTTTAGGACAGGGTGTGTCCTACGAGCAGTACTTC.

This chain connects TRBV2 to TRBJ2-3; TRBD1 matches at 7 bases. CDR1 is SNHLY and CDR2 is FYNNEI in the germline V gene. Losses at the gene ends were 6 bases for V and 6 bases for J; bases not matched to a gene: 3. There are 12 residues in the CDR3. The CDR3 loop is CASSPGQDTQYF. In nucleotides, the CDR3 is TGTGCCAGCAGCCCGGGACAGGATACGCAGTATTTT. Looking up the rest from reference TRBV2 and TRBJ2-3 gives the full variable domain: EPEVTQTPSHQVTQMGQEVILRCVPISNHLYFYWYRQILGQKVEFLVSFYNNEISEKSEIFDDQFSVERPDGSNFTLKIRSTKLEDSAMYFCASSPGQDTQYFGPGTRLTVL.

The chain carries TRBV6-5 and TRBJ2-5; TRBD2 matches 8 bases. The CDR3 is 15 amino acids. The trim removed 6 bases at V and 9 bases at J, leaving 15 bases unmatched. CDR1 and CDR2 (germline): MNHEY, SVGAGI. CDR3 amino acids: CASSVGLARVSAQYF. The CDR3 DNA reads as TGTGCCAGCAGCGTCGGACTAGCCCGAGTTTCTGCCCAGTACTTC.

In this sample, this clonotype turned up a few times. The chain joins TRBV5-5 to TRBJ1-3; D is undetermined. Deletions cut 0 bases from V and 4 bases from J, with 14 bases between. Per germline, CDR1 SGHKS and CDR2 YYEKEE (reference sequence). CDR3 length: 16 amino acids. The CDR3 is CASSLVAKAEGNTIYF. CDR3 DNA sequence: TGTGCCAGCAGCTTGGTAGCTAAAGCGGAAGGAAACACCATATATTTT.